The T cell receptor (beta chain) described here comes from a study of T cell changes during pregnancy in multiple sclerosis. Assay used: immunoSEQ multiplex PCR; TCRdb lists only in-frame clones, some missing. The table records approximately 80,000 clones, roughly nine tenths of them present only once. The clonotype comes from a female donor in good health, serving as a control in a pregnancy study. Some clones in this sample may be carry-over from other donors' samples. Sequencing was performed on PBMCs, taken in the first trimester of pregnancy.

The CDR3 coding sequence is TGCGCCAGCAGCTTGCCCGACAGGAACACTGAAGCTTTCTTT. As protein: CASSLPDRNTEAFF. V usage is TRBV5-1 and J usage is TRBJ1-1, with a tentative D call TRBD1 (5 bases). CDR3 length: 14 amino acids. Trimming stripped 1 base from V and 1 base from J, with 8 bases between. CDR1 and CDR2 from the germline V gene are SGHRS and YFSETQ.